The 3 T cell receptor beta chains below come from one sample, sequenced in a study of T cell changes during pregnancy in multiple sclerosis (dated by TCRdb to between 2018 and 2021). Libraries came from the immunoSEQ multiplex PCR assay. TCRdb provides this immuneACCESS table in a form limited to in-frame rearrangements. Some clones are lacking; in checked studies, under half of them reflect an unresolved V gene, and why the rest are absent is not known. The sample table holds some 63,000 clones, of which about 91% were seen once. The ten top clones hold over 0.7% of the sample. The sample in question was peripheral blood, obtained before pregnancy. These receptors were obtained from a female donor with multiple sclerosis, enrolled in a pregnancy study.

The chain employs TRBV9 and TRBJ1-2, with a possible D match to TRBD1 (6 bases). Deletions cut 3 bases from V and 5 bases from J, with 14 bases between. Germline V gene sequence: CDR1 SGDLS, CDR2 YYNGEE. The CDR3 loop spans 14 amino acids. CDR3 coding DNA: TGTGCCAGCAGCGGACAACAGGGATTATATGGCTACACCTTC. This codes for CASSGQQGLYGYTF.

This CDR3 reads CASSGLKPGQQETQYF. Here the CDR3 DNA reads TGTGCCAGCAGCGGTTTAAAACCGGGACAGCAAGAGACCCAGTACTTC. V and J are TRBV9 and TRBJ2-5; 7 positions agree with TRBD1. Trimming removed 3 bases from V and 2 bases from J; junction bases left unmatched: 10. This CDR3 has 16 residues. Germline V CDR1 and CDR2: SGDLS, YYNGEE. Using reference TRBV9 and TRBJ2-5 for the parts outside the CDR3, the full variable domain is DSGVTQTPKHLITATGQRVTLRCSPRSGDLSVYWYQQSLDQGLQFLIQYYNGEERAKGNILERFSAQQFPDLHSELNLSSLELGDSALYFCASSGLKPGQQETQYFGPGTRLLVL.

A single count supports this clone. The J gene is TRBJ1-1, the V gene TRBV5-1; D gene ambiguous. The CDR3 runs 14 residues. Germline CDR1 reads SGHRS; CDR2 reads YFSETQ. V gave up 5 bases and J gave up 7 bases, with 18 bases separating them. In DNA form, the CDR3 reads TGCGCCAGCAGGGATTCCCCTTCACGAGGTGAAGCTTTCTTT. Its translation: CASRDSPSRGEAFF.